This TCR beta chain was found in a study of T cell responses to AZD1222 COVID-19 vaccine. The assay was immunoSEQ multiplex PCR, and TCRdb's table has in-frame clones only and misses some. The sample carries some 130,000 clones, approximately 88% recorded once. A few counts support this clone. Its antigen is unidentified. There are 17 residues in the CDR3. The V end was cut by 5 bases, the J end by 1 base, with 17 bases between. Germline-derived CDR1 and CDR2 are SGHVS and FQNEAQ. General study points: Spike as a whole was targeted by vaccine-associated CD4 TCRs, dominant at 160-218 and 743-854.

The sequence derives from an adult in good health. The V call is TRBV7-8, the J call TRBJ1-4, with D maybe TRBD1 (5 bases). The specimen was peripheral blood, collected on day 0 of AZD1222 vaccination. CDR3 coding DNA: TGTGCCAGCAGCGGAACGCCGCTGGGGGAAACTAATGAAAAACTGTTTTTT. Translation gives CASSGTPLGETNEKLFF.